What follows are 29 T cell receptor beta chains derived from one specimen sequenced in a study of CD8 T cells in Susac syndrome. Random hexamers primed reverse transcription of about 0.45 to 1 ug RNA. TCRdb re-called the immunoSEQ multiplex PCR reads through MiXCR, storing one row per CDR3 protein. Of 1,600 or so distinct CDR3 sequences listed, 64% are singletons. TEMRA sorting was based on memory subsets that CD27 and CD45RA staining had defined. Sequencing input: CD8+ TEMRA cells from PBMCs. The sample's subset: FACS-sorted terminally differentiated effector memory CD8+ T cells re-expressing CD45RA (CD8+ TEMRA). All receptors derive from a human donor with Susac syndrome.

The chain employs TRBV3-1 and TRBJ2-5, with TRBD1 matching over 7 bases. Per the germline V gene, CDR1 is LGHDT and CDR2 is YNNKEL (reference sequence). This CDR3 is built from 15 residues. V lost 4 bases and J lost 10; bases outside the gene matches: 15. CDR3 bases: TGTGCCAGCAGCCGAGGACAGGATATAGAAGAAAACCAGTACTTC. Its protein product is CASSRGQDIEENQYF.

The chain links TRBV4-2 to TRBJ2-1, with D perhaps TRBD2 (6 bases). The CDR3 loop spans 17 amino acids. V was trimmed by 1 base and J by 3 bases, leaving 16 bases between them. Germline CDR1 LGHNA, CDR2 YNFKEQ. The CDR3 DNA is TGTGCCAGCAGCCAAGGGGTGGGCGGGGTGGACTACAATGAGCAGTTCTTC. Translation gives CASSQGVGGVDYNEQFF.

This chain uses TRBV7-6 with TRBJ2-2, with D possibly being TRBD2 (5 bases). This CDR3 has 16 residues. With 5 bases removed from V and 2 bases from J, the gap between germline ends came to 15 bases. Germline assignment: CDR1 SGHVS and CDR2 FNYEAQ. CDR3 in amino acids: CASSPFLGENTGELFF. CDR3 sequence (DNA): TGTGCCAGCAGCCCTTTCTTGGGAGAAAACACCGGGGAGCTGTTTTTT.

For this clonotype: The junction does not match germline at one end; this may be a read error. The chain carries TRBV13 and TRBJ2-7; the match to TRBD1 covers 10 bases. Germline V CDR1 and CDR2: PRHDT, FYEKMQ (reference sequence). This CDR3 has 15 amino acids. The CDR3 region has the DNA TGTGCCGGCAGCTTAGGACAGGGGGTGGAGGACGAGCGGTACTTC. Translated, it gives CAGSLGQGVEDERYF.

By share, this clonotype counts as large. The gene calls are TRBV7-8 and TRBJ2-3; D possibly matches TRBD1 or TRBD2 (5 bases each). Between the trimmed V and J ends, which lost 3 bases and 1 base, there was a span of 14 bases. Germline V gene data show CDR1 as SGHVS and CDR2 as FQNEAQ. The CDR3 extends over 16 amino acids. The CDR3 nucleotides read TGTGCCAGCAGCTTGGGGGAACTACACCGCACAGATACGCAGTATTTT. This sequence encodes CASSLGELHRTDTQYF.

The chain has TRBV4-3 and TRBJ2-1; tentatively, D is TRBD2 (6 bases). The CDR3 extends over 15 amino acids. V lost 0 bases and J lost 7, with 13 bases in between. Germline assignment: CDR1 LGHNA and CDR2 YSLEER. In DNA, the CDR3 is TGCGCCAGCAGCCAAGACTCCCCGGGGAGGAATGAGCAGTTCTTC. It is translated as CASSQDSPGRNEQFF.

This clonotype was seen just once. One junction end disagrees with the germline gene, perhaps due to a read error. V and J are TRBV7-7 and TRBJ2-2, with D possibly matching TRBD2 (5 bases). CDR3 length: 16 amino acids. The V gene's germline CDR1 is SSHAT and CDR2 FNYEAQ (reference sequence). The CDR3 sequence: CASSPFLGKNTGELFF. In DNA, the CDR3 is TGTGCCAGCAGCCCTTTCTTGGGAAAAAACACCGGGGAGCTTTTTTTT.

The chain has TRBV4-1 and TRBJ1-2; possible D gene TRBD1, 6 bases. With 3 bases removed from V and 8 bases from J, the gap between germline ends came to 25 bases. The CDR3 totals 17 residues. Germline V gene data show CDR1 as MGHRA and CDR2 as YSYEKL. CDR3 DNA: TGCGCCAGCAGCCATGTTCGGGGGACTGGGGGCGCAGGCGGCTACACCTTC. Protein sequence: CASSHVRGTGGAGGYTF.

This clonotype has just a few counts. The chain couples TRBV15 to TRBJ1-5, with a possible D match to TRBD1 (5 bases). Deletions cut 3 bases from V and 1 base from J, with 7 bases between. CDR3 length: 14 amino acids. Germline lookup yields CDR1 LNHNV and CDR2 YYDKDF (reference sequence). This chain's CDR3 is CATSRPGSNQPQHF. In DNA, the CDR3 is TGTGCCACCAGCAGGCCAGGGAGCAATCAGCCCCAGCATTTT.

This clonotype was observed a few times. The V and J genes are TRBV5-6 and TRBJ2-5, with 12 nucleotides matching TRBD1. Germline V gives CDR1 SGHDT, CDR2 YYEEEE. This CDR3 region has 15 residues. V gave up 4 bases and J gave up 1 base; unmatched junction bases: 2. The CDR3 DNA reads as TGTGCCAGCAGCGGGACAGGGGGCGGCCAAGAGACCCAGTACTTC. Amino acid sequence: CASSGTGGGQETQYF. The full variable domain, with the rest looked up from reference TRBV5-6 and TRBJ2-5, is DAGVTQSPTHLIKTRGQQVTLRCSPKSGHDTVSWYQQALGQGPQFIFQYYEEEERQRGNFPDRFSGHQFPNYSSELNVNALLLGDSALYLCASSGTGGGQETQYFGPGTRLLVL.

This sequence joins TRBV6-4 and TRBJ2-3; 13 nucleotides agree with TRBD2. CDR3 length: 15 amino acids. V gave up 3 bases and J gave up 4 bases; unmatched junction bases: 1. The germline V gene encodes CDR1 MRHNA and CDR2 SNTAGT. In DNA, the CDR3 is TGTGCCAGCAGTGATACTAGCGGGGGGGCAGATACGCAGTATTTT. Its translation is CASSDTSGGADTQYF.

This clonotype is deemed large. The chain recombines TRBV4-3 with TRBJ2-2; D remains unclear. The germline V gene has CDR1 LGHNA and CDR2 YSLEER. This CDR3 contains 17 residues. Deletions cut 0 bases from V and 3 bases from J, with 14 bases between. DNA for the CDR3: TGCGCCAGCAGCCAAGATATCGGGCTTGGGGACACCGGGGAGCTGTTTTTT. This sequence encodes CASSQDIGLGDTGELFF.

J is TRBJ1-2 and V is TRBV6-1; TRBD1 is a possible D gene (5 bases). V lost 7 bases to trimming and J lost 8 bases, with 17 bases between them. This CDR3 contains 13 residues. In germline, CDR1 is MNHNS, CDR2 SASEGT. The CDR3 here is CASTPWATEGYTF. The CDR3 DNA reads as TGTGCCAGCACCCCGTGGGCGACAGAAGGCTACACCTTC.

This clonotype rates as large (0.1 to 1%). This sequence joins TRBV5-1 and TRBJ1-1; tentative D call: TRBD1 (5 bases). The germline CDR1 and CDR2 sequences are SGHRS and YFSETQ. The germline V and J ends were trimmed by 1 base and 1 base, with 11 bases remaining between them. This CDR3 spans 15 amino acids. In DNA form, the CDR3 reads TGCGCCAGCAGCTTGAGTCTCACAGGGAACACTGAAGCTTTCTTT. It yields the protein CASSLSLTGNTEAFF.

Notes on this clonotype: One end of the junction fails to match germline, which may point to a read error. V and J are TRBV25-1 and TRBJ2-3; a possible D gene is TRBD2 (6 bases). CDR3 length: 11 amino acids. The V gene's germline CDR1 is MGHDK and CDR2 SYGVNS. The CDR3 is CGSSPGDSQFF. The CDR3 nucleotides are TGTGGCAGCAGTCCGGGGGATTCGCAGTTTTTT.

V usage is TRBV7-9 and J usage is TRBJ2-1, with TRBD1 identical over 9 bases. Germline-derived CDR1 and CDR2 are SEHNR and FQNEAQ (reference sequence). This CDR3 region has 15 residues. The CDR3 reads CALSSGTGIYNEQFF. CDR3 DNA sequence: TGTGCTCTCAGCTCCGGGACAGGGATCTACAATGAGCAGTTCTTC.

The V call is TRBV6-5, the J call TRBJ1-2; the D gene is possibly TRBD1 (5 bases). Trimming took 0 bases from V and 1 from J, leaving 15 bases between them. The CDR3 totals 17 residues. Germline CDR1 is MNHEY and CDR2 is SVGAGI. For the CDR3, the DNA is TGTGCCAGCAGTTACTCGATAAGTGCAGGGCTTAACTATGGCTACACCTTC. Translation: CASSYSISAGLNYGYTF.

This clonotype showed up just a few times. V is TRBV6-7 and J is TRBJ1-1; possible D gene TRBD1, 5 bases. TRBV6-7 is given ORF status, its function remaining uncertain. The CDR3 is 15 amino acids. Deletions cut 4 bases from V and 1 base from J, with 13 bases between. CDR3 sequence: CASSSRVGENTEAFF. For the CDR3, the DNA is TGTGCCAGCAGTTCGAGGGTAGGGGAGAACACTGAAGCTTTCTTT.

The J gene is TRBJ2-3, the V gene TRBV25-1, with a possible D match to TRBD2 (5 bases). This CDR3 has 11 amino acids. Germline V gene data show CDR1 as MGHDK and CDR2 as SYGVNS. The V end was cut by 10 bases, the J end by 6 bases, with 11 bases between. This chain's CDR3 is CATSPGDTQYF. In DNA form, the CDR3 reads TGTGCCACATCTCCGGGGGATACGCAGTATTTT.

In this sample, this clonotype turned up once. As the CDR3 is not closed by the conserved phenylalanine or tryptophan, this likely results from a read error. V is TRBV10-3 and J is TRBJ2-1; possibly TRBD1 or TRBD2 for D (5 bases each). Trimming took off 6 bases at V and 3 bases at J, with 15 bases between the two ends. Germline V CDR1 and CDR2: ENHRY, SYGVKD. CDR3 size: 15 residues. This chain's CDR3 is CAIRPLRGSYNEQFS. The CDR3 DNA sequence: TGTGCCATCAGGCCTCTCCGGGGCAGCTACAATGAGCAGTTCTCC.

The chain carries TRBV4-3 and TRBJ2-1; 7 bases line up with TRBD2. The CDR3 length is 16 residues. Looked up from germline, CDR1 is LGHNA and CDR2 is YSLEER. After removal of 1 base from V and 16 bases from J, the junction contained 19 bases not matched to a gene. DNA of the CDR3: TGCGCCAGCAGCCAAGCGCGGGGGTTCTCCTACAATGAGCTTTTCTTC. Translating gives CASSQARGFSYNELFF.

This clonotype came up once. V usage is TRBV3-1 and J usage is TRBJ2-1; 11 bases agree with TRBD2. The V gene end was trimmed by 8 bases and the J gene end by 5 bases; junction bases not matched to a gene: 5. The CDR3 length is 14 residues. From germline, CDR1 is LGHDT and CDR2 YNNKEL (reference sequence). The CDR3 region is CASVSGGADNEQFF. The CDR3, as DNA: TGTGCCAGCGTTAGCGGGGGGGCGGACAATGAGCAGTTCTTC.

V gene TRBV20-1 combines with J gene TRBJ2-2; D remains ambiguous. CDR3 length: 14 residues. Trimming removed 2 bases at V and 2 bases at J, with 9 bases between. From germline, CDR1 is DFQATT and CDR2 SNEGSKA (reference sequence). The CDR3: CSARPPVNTGELFF. The CDR3, as DNA: TGCAGTGCTAGACCGCCAGTTAACACCGGGGAGCTGTTTTTT.

V usage is TRBV4-3 and J usage is TRBJ2-1; possibly TRBD1 or TRBD2 for D (6 bases each). V was shortened by 0 bases and J by 2 bases, with 11 bases between the two germline ends. CDR3 length equals 16 residues. Germline V gene lookup returns CDR1 LGHNA and CDR2 YSLEER. The CDR3 region is CASSQDFGGAYNEQFF. DNA for the CDR3: TGCGCCAGCAGCCAAGATTTCGGGGGCGCCTACAATGAGCAGTTCTTC.

This clonotype showed up just once. At one boundary the junction diverges from the germline segment, which might be a read error. The chain's CDR3 is CASSVFSGQGDTDAFF. As DNA, the CDR3 is TGTGCCAGTAGTGTATTCTCGGGACAGGGCGACACTGATGCTTTCTTT. The chain recombines TRBV19 with TRBJ1-1, with 9 bases aligning to TRBD1. This CDR3 is 16 amino acids long. CDR1 is LNHDA and CDR2 is SQIVND in the germline V gene (reference sequence).

The chain combines TRBV7-9 with TRBJ2-1; unclear D gene. V gave up 4 bases and J gave up 3 bases, with 13 bases separating them. The germline gives CDR1 SEHNR, CDR2 FQNEAQ (reference sequence). The CDR3 contains 15 residues. The CDR3 DNA follows: TGTGCCAGCAGCTCCGGGTCAGGTATCTACAATGAGCAGTTCTTC. Translated: CASSSGSGIYNEQFF.

The rearrangement links TRBV4-1 to TRBJ2-3, with 12 nucleotides matching TRBD2. The ends lost 3 bases at V and 0 bases at J; junction bases unmatched: 10. Germline lookup yields CDR1 MGHRA and CDR2 YSYEKL. The CDR3 spans 19 residues. This CDR3 is CASSHDNLAGGTSTDTQYF. Written as DNA, the CDR3 is TGCGCCAGCAGCCATGACAACCTAGCGGGGGGGACTAGCACAGATACGCAGTATTTT.

The chain combines TRBV7-9 with TRBJ1-1; the match to TRBD1 covers 7 bases. The CDR3 is made up of 17 amino acids. Germline assignment: CDR1 SEHNR and CDR2 FQNEAQ (reference sequence). V dropped 1 base and J dropped 0; count of bases not matched to a gene: 8. In DNA, the CDR3 is TGTGCCAGCAGCTTAGTGGCAGGGGGAGGATTGAACACTGAAGCTTTCTTT. This codes for CASSLVAGGGLNTEAFF. Variable domain in full (rest from reference TRBV7-9 and TRBJ1-1): DTGVSQNPRHKITKRGQNVTFRCDPISEHNRLYWYRQTLGQGPEFLTYFQNEAQLEKSRLLSDRFSAERPKGSFSTLEIQRTEQGDSAMYLCASSLVAGGGLNTEAFFGQGTRLTVV.

This clonotype appeared a few times. This chain connects TRBV5-4 to TRBJ2-3, with 10 bases that match TRBD1. The CDR3 length is 16 residues. The J segment lost 5 bases and the V segment lost 1 base, leaving 7 bases of the junction unmatched. Germline V lookup: CDR1 SGHNT, CDR2 YYREEE (reference sequence). The CDR3 loop reads CASSLFGTGVLDTQYF. CDR3 DNA: TGTGCCAGCAGCTTGTTTGGGACAGGGGTTTTAGATACGCAGTATTTT.